This paragraph covers one T cell receptor beta chain sequence. No antigen is known for it. This sample is drawn from a study of monozygotic twins with inflammatory bowel disease. For every sample, eight separate reactions were used to make cDNA. No DNA is given; TCRdb re-called the 5' RACE reads and lists each CDR3 protein once. This sample's table has about 350,000 distinct CDR3 sequences. General observations from the study: Relative to healthy twins, IBD patients had fewer clonotypes in common with others, a gap that was especially apparent with disease activity.

Germline V gene sequence: CDR1 SEHNR, CDR2 FQNEAQ (reference sequence). CDR3 length: 15 residues. The chain links TRBV7-9 to TRBJ2-1; TCRdb proposes TRBD2, but this gene call is untestable without DNA. The sequenced material came from blood. The TCR comes from a human donor with ulcerative colitis or Crohn's disease, or a healthy co-twin of an affected twin (not recorded which). CDR3 loop: CASSQTGRRANEQFF.